This entry concerns a single TCR beta chain. It was during active infection that Seattle patients were enrolled and then longitudinally followed. The sample originates from a study of blood T cell repertoires in COVID-19. Study overall: T cells, B-cell-depleted T cells, or PBMCs provided the cDNA or gDNA that served as material.

Per the original data handling: How many nucleated cells were present was estimated from reference gene primer amplification. Assay: immunoSEQ multiplex PCR; the TCRdb copy retains only in-frame clones and omits some. V, J and clone size are those of that table, while D and trimming were read from the DNA. The table shows 450,000 or so clones, with 70% to 90% occurring only once. Per germline, CDR1 SGHTA and CDR2 FQGNSA. V lost 1 base and J lost 5; bases outside the gene matches: 3. This CDR3 contains 15 residues. The chain couples TRBV7-2 to TRBJ2-2; 8 nucleotides line up with TRBD2. Sequenced input: peripheral blood. The sequence came from a man younger than 35 with COVID-19, enrolled during active disease. The CDR3 DNA reads as TGTGCCAGCAGCTTAGACGCTAGCGGGACCGGGGAGCTGTTTTTT. Translated, it gives CASSLDASGTGELFF.